These 26 T cell receptor beta chains came from one sample sequenced in a study of T cell repertoires in cytomegalovirus infection (dated by TCRdb to the late 2010s). The sequencing machine was an Illumina HiSeq 1500. The public sequencing data were trimmed at Q25 with fastp and processed into clonotypes with MiXCR by TCRdb, which kept only in-frame beta chains. Rows merge per CDR3 protein into single entries with the most common DNA and genes. The table for this sample lists about 490,000 distinct CDR3 sequences; about 17% of them were counted only once. The ten largest clones take up roughly a quarter of the sample. The specimen was CD8+ T cells from PBMCs. The receptors derive from a human donor in good health (CMV status not recorded). Some clones in this sample may be carry-over from other donors' samples.

Of note for this clonotype: A much larger clone lies one base from this, so it may be a read error. The V and J genes are TRBV6-6 and TRBJ2-5, with D perhaps matching TRBD1 (5 bases). The germline V and J ends were trimmed by 8 bases and 0 bases, with 16 bases remaining between them. The CDR3 is 15 amino acids. The germline V gene encodes CDR1 MNHNY and CDR2 SVGAGI (reference sequence). CDR3 protein: CASGAIGQYQETQYF. DNA for the CDR3: TGTGCCAGCGGGGCTATCGGGCAGTACCAAGAGACCCAGTACTTC.

This clonotype was picked up a small number of times. V is TRBV5-6 and J is TRBJ2-7, with TRBD2 identical over 7 bases. J was trimmed by 3 bases and V by 6 bases; bases with no gene match: 15. This CDR3 region has 16 residues. Germline-derived CDR1 and CDR2 are SGHDT and YYEEEE. CDR3 coding DNA: TGTGCCAGCACCCTCAAGGCGGGACTAACATTCTACGAGCAGTACTTC. As protein: CASTLKAGLTFYEQYF.

This clonotype was recorded many times. V gene TRBV11-2 combines with J gene TRBJ2-2; D gene ambiguous. V was shortened by 1 base and J by 7 bases, with 19 bases between the two germline ends. The CDR3 has 17 amino acids. The germline V gene has CDR1 SGHAT and CDR2 FQNNGV. The CDR3 sequence is CASSLGGFEVKIGELFF. CDR3 nucleotides: TGTGCCAGCAGCTTAGGAGGCTTCGAGGTGAAGATCGGGGAGCTGTTTTTT.

The V call is TRBV11-2, the J call TRBJ2-1; no reliable D call. This CDR3 has 10 amino acids. The germline V gene encodes CDR1 SGHAT and CDR2 FQNNGV. Trimming took off 5 bases at V and 7 bases at J, with 3 bases between the two ends. CDR3 residues: CASSQNEQFF. In DNA, the CDR3 is TGTGCCAGCAGCCAAAATGAGCAGTTCTTC. The entire variable domain, with the rest obtained from reference TRBV11-2 and TRBJ2-1, is as follows: EAGVAQSPRYKIIEKRQSVAFWCNPISGHATLYWYQQILGQGPKLLIQFQNNGVVDDSQLPKDRFSAERLKGVDSTLKIQPAKLEDSAVYLCASSQNEQFFGPGTRLTVL.

This chain uses TRBV9 with TRBJ2-3; 10 positions match TRBD2. This CDR3 spans 15 amino acids. Germline-derived CDR1 and CDR2 are SGDLS and YYNGEE. Trimming cost V 5 bases and J 1 base; bases outside gene matches: 4. CDR3 bases: TGTGCCAGCAGGGCTAGCGGGAGCGGCACAGATACGCAGTATTTT. This gives the protein CASRASGSGTDTQYF.

This clonotype was detected a few times. This may stem from a read error, because a much larger clone lies one nucleotide away. This is likely a read error, given that the CDR3 carries no conserved phenylalanine or tryptophan at its end. The rearrangement links TRBV6-1 to TRBJ2-7, with TRBD1 matching over 10 bases. J was trimmed by 3 bases and V by 2 bases; bases with no gene match: 4. Germline V gives CDR1 MNHNS, CDR2 SASEGT. The length of the CDR3 is 15 residues. DNA of the CDR3: TGTGCCAGCAGTGAATGGGGACAGGGGTACTACGAGCAGTACTTA. Translated: CASSEWGQGYYEQYL.

CDR3 coding DNA: TGTGCCAGCAGTTTGGCTTGGAATGGAAACACCATATATTTT. Translating it yields CASSLAWNGNTIYF. V gene TRBV12-3 or TRBV12-4 combines with J gene TRBJ1-3; D remains ambiguous. The ends were cut back, 3 bases at V and 3 bases at J, with 9 bases in the middle. The CDR3 totals 14 residues.

The chain combines TRBV7-9 with TRBJ2-5, with TRBD2 matching 10 bases. The trim removed 8 bases at V and 1 base at J, leaving 4 bases unmatched. Germline assignment: CDR1 SEHNR and CDR2 FQNEAQ (reference sequence). This CDR3 spans 14 amino acids. This CDR3 reads CASLPSGGQETQYF. In nucleotides, the CDR3 is TGTGCCAGCCTCCCTAGCGGGGGCCAAGAGACCCAGTACTTC.

The chain uses TRBV27 and TRBJ2-5, with D perhaps TRBD1 or TRBD2 (5 bases each). Germline lookup yields CDR1 MNHEY and CDR2 SMNVEV (reference sequence). The CDR3 spans 13 residues. V was cut by 4 bases and J by 1 base, with 7 bases left in between. This chain's CDR3 is CASSSGTQETQYF. CDR3 nucleotides: TGTGCCAGCAGTTCGGGGACCCAAGAGACCCAGTACTTC.

Many counts were recorded for this clonotype. V is TRBV14 and J is TRBJ2-6; no definite D call. Germline CDR1 is SGHDN and CDR2 is FVKESK. Trimming cost V 4 bases and J 3 bases, with 10 bases left between them. The CDR3 length is 15 residues. CDR3 residues: CASSLGIRGANVLTF. The CDR3 DNA sequence: TGTGCCAGCAGCCTAGGGATTCGTGGGGCCAACGTCCTGACTTTC.

In this sample, this clonotype turned up many times. The V and J genes are TRBV2 and TRBJ2-7; weak D call: TRBD2 (6 bases). This CDR3 contains 14 residues. From germline, CDR1 is SNHLY and CDR2 FYNNEI. V was trimmed by 3 bases and J by 3 bases, leaving 12 bases between them. In DNA, the CDR3 is TGTGCCAGCAGTGATCGGGGGACGATCTACGAGCAGTACTTC. Amino acids: CASSDRGTIYEQYF.

This clonotype came up many times. V is TRBV19 and J is TRBJ1-5; 8 positions agree with TRBD1. Per the germline V gene, CDR1 is LNHDA and CDR2 is SQIVND (reference sequence). The V gene end was trimmed by 5 bases and the J gene end by 3 bases; junction bases not matched to a gene: 6. The CDR3 covers 15 residues. The CDR3 DNA reads TGTGCCAGTAGTCCCCGGACAGGGCCCAATCAGCCCCAGCATTTT. This gives the protein CASSPRTGPNQPQHF.

In its sample, this clonotype was seen a few times. The rearrangement links TRBV27 to TRBJ2-1; D gene uncertain. Between the trimmed V and J ends, which lost 0 bases and 6 bases, there was a span of 9 bases. The CDR3 is 14 residues long. CDR1 is MNHEY, CDR2 SMNVEV, per germline (reference sequence). CDR3 sequence: CASSLSTWGNEQFF. The CDR3 region has the DNA TGTGCCAGCAGTTTATCGACGTGGGGCAATGAGCAGTTCTTC.

This clonotype was picked up a small number of times. The gene calls are TRBV6-6 and TRBJ2-7; 10 nucleotides agree with TRBD1. V lost 4 bases to trimming and J lost 0 bases; unmatched junction nucleotides: 9. Germline V gene lookup returns CDR1 MNHNY and CDR2 SVGAGI (reference sequence). This CDR3 region has 17 residues. The CDR3 nucleotides are TGTGCCAGCAGTTTTTCAGGCGGGACAGGGGTCTCCTACGAGCAGTACTTC. Translated, it gives CASSFSGGTGVSYEQYF.

Many counts were recorded for this clonotype. The chain is built from TRBV7-6 and TRBJ1-3, with TRBD1 identical over 7 bases. Trimming removed 6 bases from V and 5 bases from J; junction bases left unmatched: 7. The V gene's germline CDR1 is SGHVS and CDR2 FNYEAQ. The CDR3 totals 14 residues. The CDR3 spells CASSSRTGRNTIYF. The CDR3, as DNA: TGTGCCAGCAGTTCCCGGACAGGCCGAAACACCATATATTTT.

This chain connects TRBV5-1 to TRBJ2-1; 8 nucleotides align to TRBD2. V shed 3 bases, J shed 0 bases, and the junction held 5 bases outside the gene matches. Looked up from germline, CDR1 is SGHRS and CDR2 is YFSETQ. The CDR3 length is 16 residues. The CDR3 loop reads CASSSTSGYSYNEQFF. CDR3 nucleotide sequence: TGCGCCAGCAGCTCAACTAGCGGTTACTCCTACAATGAGCAGTTCTTC.

This clonotype has only a few counts. This chain uses TRBV14 with TRBJ1-2; 10 nucleotides align to TRBD1. Germline-derived CDR1 and CDR2 are SGHDN and FVKESK. Trimming removed 4 bases from V and 4 bases from J; junction bases left unmatched: 3. This CDR3 is built from 14 residues. In nucleotides, the CDR3 is TGTGCCAGCAGCCCTTGGACAGGGGGCTATGGCTACACCTTC. Translating it yields CASSPWTGGYGYTF.

For this clonotype: This sequence may be a read error, since a much larger clone differs from it by one base. No conserved phenylalanine or tryptophan ends this CDR3, so it is likely a read error. The rearrangement uses TRBV7-6 and TRBJ1-5, with 7 bases identical to TRBD1. Germline-derived CDR1 and CDR2 are SGHVS and FNYEAQ. The CDR3 runs to 14 residues. J was trimmed by 4 bases and V by 5 bases; bases with no gene match: 5. This CDR3 reads CASSTRDSNQPQHS. CDR3 coding DNA: TGTGCCAGCAGCACTCGGGACAGTAATCAGCCCCAGCATTCT.

This clonotype was seen a handful of times. This chain uses TRBV27 with TRBJ2-7; 7 positions match TRBD1. The germline V gene has CDR1 MNHEY and CDR2 SMNVEV (reference sequence). This CDR3 region has 15 residues. The ends lost 1 base at V and 6 bases at J; junction bases unmatched: 9. In DNA, the CDR3 is TGTGCCAGCAGTTTATTTTCGGGACAGTTTTCCGAGCAGTACTTC. Translated, it gives CASSLFSGQFSEQYF.

This clonotype was seen only a few times. The J gene is TRBJ2-2, the V gene TRBV5-1, with D tentatively TRBD1 (6 bases). The CDR3 loop spans 16 amino acids. Between the trimmed V and J ends, which lost 4 bases and 2 bases, there was a span of 15 bases. Germline-derived CDR1 and CDR2 are SGHRS and YFSETQ. The CDR3 here is CASSLTDRLNTGELFF. CDR3 nucleotides: TGCGCCAGCAGCCTGACTGACAGGCTAAACACCGGGGAGCTGTTTTTT.

This clonotype was seen just once. A clone one base away is much larger, so this may be a read error. The chain joins TRBV7-2 to TRBJ1-3; D remains unclear. Looked up from germline, CDR1 is SGHTA and CDR2 is FQGNSA. The CDR3 has 19 residues. For the CDR3, the DNA is TGTGCCAGAAGCTTAATAATGTTTACAGCAGACTTCTCTGGAAACACCATATATTTT. It codes for CARSLIMFTADFSGNTIYF. Drawing the rest from reference TRBV7-2 and TRBJ1-3, the complete variable domain is GAGVSQSPSNKVTEKGKDVELRCDPISGHTALYWYRQSLGQGLEFLIYFQGNSAPDKSGLPSDRFSAERTGGSVSTLTIQRTQQEDSAVYLCARSLIMFTADFSGNTIYFGEGSWLTVV.

This rearrangement joins TRBV5-6 to TRBJ2-7, with a weak D call TRBD1 (6 bases). Trimming removed 2 bases at V and 5 bases at J, with 17 bases between. The CDR3 consists of 15 residues. Germline V gene lookup returns CDR1 SGHDT and CDR2 YYEEEE. In nucleotides, the CDR3 is TGTGCCAGCAGCTTAGGAACAGGGCTTGGACACGAGCAGTACTTC. It specifies CASSLGTGLGHEQYF.

This rearrangement joins TRBV20-1 to TRBJ2-7; D unclear. Germline-derived CDR1 and CDR2 are DFQATT and SNEGSKA (reference sequence). This CDR3 has 16 amino acids. With 4 bases removed from V and 0 bases from J, the gap between germline ends came to 19 bases. CDR3 loop: CSATSSTHFSSYEQYF. CDR3 nucleotide sequence: TGCAGTGCTACCTCCTCTACTCATTTCAGCTCCTACGAGCAGTACTTC.

This clonotype was seen a few times. V gene TRBV19 combines with J gene TRBJ1-1; TRBD1 is a possible D gene (6 bases). This CDR3 contains 13 residues. Trimming removed 3 bases from V and 5 bases from J, with 10 bases in between. Germline V CDR1 and CDR2: LNHDA, SQIVND (reference sequence). The CDR3 nucleotides read TGTGCCAGTAGTATGGAGGGGGGGACTGAAGCTTTCTTT. It specifies CASSMEGGTEAFF. Full variable domain (rest looked up from reference TRBV19 and TRBJ1-1): DGGITQSPKYLFRKEGQNVTLSCEQNLNHDAMYWYRQDPGQGLRLIYYSQIVNDFQKGDIAEGYSVSREKKESFPLTVTSAQKNPTAFYLCASSMEGGTEAFFGQGTRLTVV.

This clonotype was counted many times. The CDR3 loop is CASTTRGGLAGENEQFF. CDR3 coding DNA: TGTGCCAGTACCACTCGGGGGGGACTAGCGGGAGAAAATGAGCAGTTCTTC. The chain recombines TRBV19 with TRBJ2-1; the match to TRBD2 covers 14 bases. The CDR3 is 17 residues long. J was trimmed by 7 bases and V by 7 bases; bases with no gene match: 12. The germline V gene encodes CDR1 LNHDA and CDR2 SQIVND (reference sequence).

This clonotype came up many times. The rearrangement uses TRBV7-9 and TRBJ1-2, with D unresolved. The CDR3 length is 16 residues. Germline CDR1 reads SEHNR; CDR2 reads FQNEAQ (reference sequence). Trimming took off 5 bases at V and 0 bases at J, with 16 bases between the two ends. The CDR3 is CASSPPGRWTNYGYTF. The CDR3 nucleotides read TGTGCCAGCAGCCCTCCCGGGCGGTGGACTAACTATGGCTACACCTTC.